This T cell receptor (beta chain) was recorded in a study of blood T cell repertoires in COVID-19. Study-level background: COVID-19 samples collected from the United States, Italy and Spain covered acute and convalescent phases. Sources were T cells, B-cell-depleted T cells, or PBMCs; the material itself was cDNA or gDNA.

Original handling: Estimated nucleated cell counts came from reference gene primer amplification. The method was immunoSEQ multiplex PCR; TCRdb's version includes in-frame clones alone and lacks a portion of them. V, J and clone size are those of that table, while D and trimming were read from the DNA. This sample has about 140,000 clones; around four fifths occur once, and the top ten carry 3.5% to 5%. The length of the CDR3 is 14 residues. Trimming at V came to 6 bases and at J to 7 bases, leaving 8 bases not matched to a gene. Germline lookup yields CDR1 MDHEN and CDR2 SYDVKM. This TCR was sampled from a woman older than 75 with acute or convalescent COVID-19. The chain has TRBV28 and TRBJ2-7; TRBD2 aligns across 11 bases. Sequences were obtained from peripheral blood. The CDR3 DNA is TGTGCCAGCAGCATAGCGGGGGGGACTACGGAGCAGTACTTC. It yields the protein CASSIAGGTTEQYF.